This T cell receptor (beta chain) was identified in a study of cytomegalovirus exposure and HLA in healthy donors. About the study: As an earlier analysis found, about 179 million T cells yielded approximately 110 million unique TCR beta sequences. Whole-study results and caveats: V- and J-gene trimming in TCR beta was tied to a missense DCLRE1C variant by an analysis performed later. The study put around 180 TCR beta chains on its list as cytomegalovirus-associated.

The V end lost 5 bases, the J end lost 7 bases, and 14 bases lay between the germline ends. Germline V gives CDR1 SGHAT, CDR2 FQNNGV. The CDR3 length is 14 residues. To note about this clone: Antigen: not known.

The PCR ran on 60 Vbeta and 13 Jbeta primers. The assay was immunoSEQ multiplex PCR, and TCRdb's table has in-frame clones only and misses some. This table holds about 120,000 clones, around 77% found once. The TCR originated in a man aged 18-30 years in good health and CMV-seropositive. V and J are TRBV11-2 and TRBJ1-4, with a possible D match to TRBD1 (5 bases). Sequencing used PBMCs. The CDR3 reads CASSLTWGREKLFF. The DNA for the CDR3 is TGTGCCAGCAGCCTCACCTGGGGCCGTGAAAAACTGTTTTTT. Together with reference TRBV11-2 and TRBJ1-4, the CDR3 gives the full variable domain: EAGVAQSPRYKIIEKRQSVAFWCNPISGHATLYWYQQILGQGPKLLIQFQNNGVVDDSQLPKDRFSAERLKGVDSTLKIQPAKLEDSAVYLCASSLTWGREKLFFGSGTQLSVL.